This T cell receptor beta chain was sequenced in a study of patients and donors after allogeneic stem cell transplantation. CDR3 length: 19 residues. Germline CDR1 is MNHNS and CDR2 is SASEGT. V was clipped by 5 bases and J by 7 bases; unmatched bases: 13. TCRdb reanalysed the RT-PCR reads using MiXCR and keeps one entry per CDR3 protein. The data contain approximately 410,000 distinct CDR3 sequences, 16% of them seen just once; the ten biggest clones take up less than 9.5%. The chain links TRBV6-1 to TRBJ2-2, with 16 bases matching TRBD2. This receptor was taken from a human donor who was either an allogeneic HSCT recipient or a stem cell or donor lymphocyte infusion donor (not recorded which). It is not recorded whose cells these are; they may come from a transplant donor. The sample comprised blood, either unsorted or a sorted T cell fraction (not recorded which). CDR3 nucleotides: TGTGCCAGCAGTATCTCCGGGACTAGCGGGAGGGTTTATGTCGGGGAGCTGTTTTTT. It translates to CASSISGTSGRVYVGELFF.